This is a list of T cell receptor beta chains from one sample in a study of T-cell reconstitution after alpha-beta-depleted transplantation in children. MiXCR was run by TCRdb on the PCR reads, yielding one entry per CDR3 protein. The sample includes around 250,000 distinct CDR3 sequences, 9.5% to 10% of them seen just once. Sequencing was performed on PBMCs from the stem cell graft donor, taken from the stem cell graft. The origin of the receptors is a human donor who donated a stem cell graft to a child with SCID. CDR3s include the opening cysteine and the closing phenylalanine or tryptophan. A D gene is named only where the DNA matches it firmly. Clone size appears in some rows only: once, few, many, or a class for an expanded clone.

v_gene: TRBV12-3/TRBV12-4
abundance: few
d_gene: -
j_gene: TRBJ2-7
CDR3aa: CASSFSIAEQYF
CDR3nt: TGTGCCAGCAGTTTTAGCATTGCCGAGCAGTACTTC

v_gene: TRBV5-1
abundance: -
d_gene: -
j_gene: TRBJ1-1
CDR3aa: CASSLDTGNTEAFF
CDR3nt: TGCGCCAGCAGCTTGGATACGGGGAACACTGAAGCTTTCTTT

v_gene: TRBV6-5
abundance: many
d_gene: TRBD1
j_gene: TRBJ2-1
CDR3aa: CASSIAGQGAHNEQFF
CDR3nt: TGTGCCAGCTCAATCGCCGGACAGGGGGCCCACAATGAGCAGTTCTTC

v_gene: TRBV6-1
abundance: -
d_gene: TRBD1
j_gene: TRBJ2-2
CDR3aa: CASRPPGQGNTGELFF
CDR3nt: TGTGCCAGCAGACCACCGGGACAGGGTAACACCGGGGAGCTGTTTTTT

v_gene: TRBV10-3
abundance: many
d_gene: -
j_gene: TRBJ2-3
CDR3aa: CAISGTAEPTDTQYF
CDR3nt: TGTGCCATCAGTGGGACCGCGGAGCCGACAGATACGCAGTATTTT

v_gene: TRBV20-1
abundance: few
d_gene: -
j_gene: TRBJ2-7
CDR3aa: CSAANMGGDEQYF
CDR3nt: TGCAGTGCCGCTAACATGGGAGGAGACGAGCAGTACTTC

v_gene: TRBV20-1
abundance: many
d_gene: TRBD1
j_gene: TRBJ2-3
CDR3aa: CSARTDRGADTQYF
CDR3nt: TGCAGTGCTCGAACGGACAGGGGGGCAGATACGCAGTATTTT

v_gene: TRBV3-1
abundance: many
d_gene: -
j_gene: TRBJ1-5
CDR3aa: CASSQDAAPNQPQHF
CDR3nt: TGTGCCAGCAGCCAAGATGCAGCGCCCAATCAGCCCCAGCATTTT

v_gene: TRBV7-8
abundance: many
d_gene: TRBD1
j_gene: TRBJ2-7
CDR3aa: CASSDADRVMNEQYF
CDR3nt: TGTGCCAGCAGCGATGCGGACAGGGTGATGAACGAGCAGTACTTC

v_gene: TRBV4-1
abundance: few
d_gene: -
j_gene: TRBJ1-2
CDR3aa: CASSQEPTGTINIYGYTF
CDR3nt: TGCGCCAGCAGCCAAGAACCTACCGGGACCATTAATATTTATGGCTACACCTTC

v_gene: TRBV27
abundance: -
d_gene: TRBD1
j_gene: TRBJ2-3
CDR3aa: CASSFWTGETDTQYF
CDR3nt: TGTGCCAGCAGTTTTTGGACAGGGGAAACAGATACGCAGTATTTT

v_gene: TRBV3-1
abundance: many
d_gene: -
j_gene: TRBJ1-2
CDR3aa: CASSQGAAGYTF
CDR3nt: TGTGCCAGCAGCCAGGGGGCGGCTGGCTACACCTTC

v_gene: TRBV29-1
abundance: many
d_gene: -
j_gene: TRBJ2-5
CDR3aa: CSVGPTQYF
CDR3nt: TGCAGCGTTGGTCCCACCCAGTACTTC

v_gene: TRBV12-3/TRBV12-4
abundance: -
d_gene: -
j_gene: TRBJ1-1
CDR3aa: CASMVQGSGTEAFF
CDR3nt: TGTGCCAGCATGGTACAGGGTTCGGGAACTGAAGCTTTCTTT

v_gene: TRBV29-1
abundance: -
d_gene: -
j_gene: TRBJ2-2
CDR3aa: CSVEDRRGVTGDLFF
CDR3nt: TGCAGCGTTGAAGATCGAAGGGGGGTCACCGGGGACCTGTTTTTT

v_gene: TRBV7-3
abundance: -
d_gene: -
j_gene: TRBJ2-5
CDR3aa: CASSFPGAATQYF
CDR3nt: TGTGCCAGCAGCTTCCCGGGGGCCGCCACCCAGTACTTC

v_gene: TRBV3-1
abundance: few
d_gene: -
j_gene: TRBJ1-2
CDR3aa: CASSQDPVSGGYGYTF
CDR3nt: TGTGCCAGCAGCCAAGATCCGGTTAGTGGCGGCTATGGCTACACCTTC

v_gene: TRBV14
abundance: many
d_gene: -
j_gene: TRBJ2-1
CDR3aa: CASSQAGGKYNEQFF
CDR3nt: TGTGCCAGCAGCCAAGCAGGAGGGAAGTACAATGAGCAGTTCTTC

v_gene: TRBV7-7
abundance: few
d_gene: TRBD2
j_gene: TRBJ2-1
CDR3aa: CASSTTSGGSHEQFF
CDR3nt: TGTGCCAGCAGCACTACTAGCGGGGGTAGTCATGAGCAGTTCTTC

v_gene: TRBV7-6
abundance: few
d_gene: TRBD2
j_gene: TRBJ2-1
CDR3aa: CASSLVALAGANEQFF
CDR3nt: TGTGCCAGCAGCTTAGTCGCGCTAGCGGGGGCCAATGAGCAGTTCTTC

v_gene: TRBV12-3/TRBV12-4
abundance: many
d_gene: TRBD1
j_gene: TRBJ2-7
CDR3aa: CASSLATGGNPYEQYF
CDR3nt: TGTGCCAGCAGTTTAGCGACAGGGGGCAATCCCTACGAGCAGTACTTC

v_gene: TRBV20-1
abundance: -
d_gene: -
j_gene: TRBJ2-1
CDR3aa: CSASSGGEQFF
CDR3nt: TGCAGTGCATCAAGTGGGGGTGAGCAGTTCTTC

v_gene: TRBV5-1
abundance: few
d_gene: -
j_gene: TRBJ2-2
CDR3aa: CASSSEGARGELFF
CDR3nt: TGCGCCAGCAGCTCGGAGGGGGCGCGGGGGGAGCTGTTTTTT

v_gene: TRBV15
abundance: -
d_gene: TRBD2
j_gene: TRBJ2-1
CDR3aa: CATSGSGTSMNEQFF
CDR3nt: TGTGCCACCAGCGGGTCCGGGACTAGCATGAATGAGCAGTTCTTC

v_gene: TRBV9
abundance: -
d_gene: TRBD2
j_gene: TRBJ2-3
CDR3aa: CASSGLLAGLTDTQYF
CDR3nt: TGTGCCAGCAGCGGCCTACTAGCGGGGTTGACAGATACGCAGTATTTT

v_gene: TRBV5-1
abundance: many
d_gene: TRBD2
j_gene: TRBJ2-2
CDR3aa: CASSPATSGHTGELFF
CDR3nt: TGCGCCAGCAGCCCTGCTACTAGCGGGCACACCGGGGAGCTGTTTTTT

v_gene: TRBV15
abundance: -
d_gene: -
j_gene: TRBJ2-7
CDR3aa: CATSRDLVDYEQYF
CDR3nt: TGTGCCACCAGCAGAGATTTGGTGGACTACGAGCAGTACTTC

v_gene: TRBV5-1
abundance: few
d_gene: -
j_gene: TRBJ1-1
CDR3aa: CASSGAPNTEAFF
CDR3nt: TGCGCCAGCAGCGGGGCACCGAACACTGAAGCTTTCTTT

v_gene: TRBV2
abundance: few
d_gene: -
j_gene: TRBJ2-2
CDR3aa: CASRSEQDHTGELFF
CDR3nt: TGTGCCAGCCGATCTGAGCAGGATCACACCGGGGAGCTGTTTTTT

v_gene: TRBV12-3/TRBV12-4
abundance: -
d_gene: TRBD2
j_gene: TRBJ2-1
CDR3aa: CASASGGANEQFF
CDR3nt: TGTGCCAGCGCTAGCGGGGGGGCCAATGAGCAGTTCTTC

v_gene: TRBV2
abundance: -
d_gene: TRBD1
j_gene: TRBJ2-2
CDR3aa: CASRGQGMNTGELFF
CDR3nt: TGTGCCAGCAGAGGACAGGGGATGAACACCGGGGAGCTGTTTTTT

v_gene: TRBV9
abundance: few
d_gene: TRBD1
j_gene: TRBJ1-1
CDR3aa: CASSVDPGQGMNTEAFF
CDR3nt: TGTGCCAGCAGCGTAGACCCGGGACAGGGCATGAACACTGAAGCTTTCTTT

v_gene: TRBV5-1
abundance: -
d_gene: -
j_gene: TRBJ2-1
CDR3aa: CASSLAGAPGNEQFF
CDR3nt: TGCGCCAGCAGCTTGGCGGGGGCTCCCGGCAATGAGCAGTTCTTC

v_gene: TRBV29-1
abundance: once
d_gene: TRBD1
j_gene: TRBJ2-1
CDR3aa: CSVTGTGRGNEQFF
CDR3nt: TGCAGCGTCACCGGGACAGGAAGGGGCAATGAGCAGTTCTTC

v_gene: TRBV20-1
abundance: few
d_gene: -
j_gene: TRBJ2-6
CDR3aa: CSARGAGSSLNPPNVLTF
CDR3nt: TGCAGTGCTAGAGGGGCAGGGTCCTCTCTGAACCCCCCCAACGTCCTGACTTTC

v_gene: TRBV7-8
abundance: -
d_gene: TRBD1
j_gene: TRBJ1-6
CDR3aa: CASSLRGGQNSPLHF
CDR3nt: TGTGCCAGCAGCTTAAGGGGGGGACAGAATTCACCCCTCCACTTT

v_gene: TRBV11-2
abundance: few
d_gene: -
j_gene: TRBJ2-7
CDR3aa: CASSLTAGAYYEQYF
CDR3nt: TGTGCCAGCAGCTTAACCGCGGGGGCCTATTACGAGCAGTACTTC

v_gene: TRBV2
abundance: few
d_gene: -
j_gene: TRBJ2-7
CDR3aa: CASSEVVGADYEQYF
CDR3nt: TGTGCCAGCAGTGAAGTAGTAGGGGCTGACTACGAGCAGTACTTC

v_gene: TRBV6-2/TRBV6-3
abundance: many
d_gene: -
j_gene: TRBJ1-1
CDR3aa: CASSYGGGAFF
CDR3nt: TGTGCCAGCAGTTACGGCGGGGGAGCTTTCTTT

v_gene: TRBV11-2
abundance: -
d_gene: -
j_gene: TRBJ1-2
CDR3aa: CASSLTGKPNYGYTF
CDR3nt: TGTGCCAGCAGCTTAACAGGGAAACCTAACTATGGCTACACCTTC

v_gene: TRBV20-1
abundance: -
d_gene: -
j_gene: TRBJ2-1
CDR3aa: CSAGGYNNEQFF
CDR3nt: TGCAGTGCCGGGGGATATAACAATGAGCAGTTCTTC

v_gene: TRBV9
abundance: few
d_gene: -
j_gene: TRBJ1-3
CDR3aa: CASRSTGASGNTIYF
CDR3nt: TGTGCCAGCAGGTCGACAGGAGCCTCTGGAAACACCATATATTTT

v_gene: TRBV10-3
abundance: many
d_gene: -
j_gene: TRBJ1-5
CDR3aa: CAISESTVQPQHF
CDR3nt: TGTGCCATCAGTGAGTCGACAGTTCAGCCCCAGCATTTT

v_gene: TRBV7-3
abundance: many
d_gene: -
j_gene: TRBJ2-2
CDR3aa: CASSLRWGTGELFF
CDR3nt: TGTGCCAGCAGCTTACGGTGGGGCACCGGGGAGCTGTTTTTT